This is a list of T cell receptor beta chains from one sample in a study of a mutant IDH1 vaccine in newly diagnosed glioma. These receptors' targets are unknown. Sequencing used immunoSEQ multiplex PCR; TCRdb keeps in-frame clones, though not all of them. The sample consists of tens of thousands of clones, over 75% of them appearing once. The specimen was PBMCs, collected from a glioma patient whose treatment included an IDH1 peptide vaccine. The receptors originated from a man in his forties or fifties with glioma. Each CDR3 is given with its conserved first and last residue. D genes are given only for firm matches. Rows may omit the clone size; those that give it use once, few, many or a size class.

size	V	D	J	CDR3	DNA
once	TRBV19	-	TRBJ2-3	CASSGWDLLDTQYF	TGTGCCAGTAGTGGGTGGGACCTCCTCGATACGCAGTATTTT
-	TRBV7-2	-	TRBJ1-2	CASSLGRDEPFNYGYTF	TGTGCCAGCAGCTTAGGGCGGGACGAACCTTTTAACTATGGCTACACCTTC
-	TRBV7-2	-	TRBJ2-5	CASSNTQWGEAETQYF	TGTGCCAGCAGCAATACTCAGTGGGGGGAGGCGGAGACCCAGTACTTC
-	TRBV10-2	-	TRBJ2-5	CASSESFRETQYF	TGCGCCAGCAGTGAGTCGTTTCGGGAGACCCAGTACTTC
-	TRBV18	-	TRBJ1-4	CASSPDWAEKLFF	TGTGCCAGCTCACCAGATTGGGCTGAAAAACTGTTTTTT
-	TRBV7-6	TRBD1	TRBJ2-7	CASSSYPGTGAYEQYF	TGTGCCAGCAGCTCCTACCCCGGGACAGGGGCTTACGAGCAGTACTTC
-	TRBV5-1	-	TRBJ1-2	CASSLDRDGYTF	TGCGCCAGCAGCTTGGACAGGGATGGCTACACCTTC
-	TRBV10-1	TRBD2	TRBJ2-2	CASSESNSGGIYTGELFF	TGCGCCAGCAGTGAGTCTAATAGCGGGGGTATTTACACCGGGGAGCTGTTTTTT
-	TRBV11-2	-	TRBJ2-7	CASSLVPTGYEQYF	TGTGCCAGCAGCTTAGTCCCGACAGGCTACGAGCAGTACTTC
-	TRBV18	-	TRBJ2-2	CASSPEIDTGELFF	TGTGCCAGCTCACCAGAGATTGACACCGGGGAGCTGTTTTTT
-	TRBV9	TRBD2	TRBJ2-1	CASSESTSGSREQFF	TGTGCCAGCAGCGAATCGACTAGCGGGAGTCGGGAGCAGTTCTTC
-	TRBV6-5	TRBD2	TRBJ2-3	CASSGRGGRTDTQYF	TGTGCCAGCTCTGGGCGGGGGGGCCGGACAGATACGCAGTATTTT
-	TRBV5-1	TRBD2	TRBJ2-7	CASSPLLAANYEQYF	TGCGCCAGCAGCCCGTTACTAGCGGCCAACTACGAGCAGTACTTC
-	TRBV7-6	-	TRBJ2-7	CASSLGVRGDEQYF	TGTGCCAGCAGCTTAGGCGTCAGGGGGGACGAGCAGTACTTC
-	TRBV7-2	TRBD1	TRBJ2-5	CASSLGGTGPGTQYF	TGTGCCAGCAGCTTAGGCGGGACAGGGCCTGGGACCCAGTACTTC
-	TRBV5-1	-	TRBJ2-5	CASSLAQGMKTQYF	TGCGCCAGCAGCTTGGCACAGGGTATGAAGACCCAGTACTTC
-	TRBV28	-	TRBJ1-2	CASRATLYSGYTF	TGTGCCAGCAGGGCCACCCTGTATAGTGGCTACACCTTC
-	TRBV6-5	-	TRBJ2-2	CASSPGTGELFF	TGTGCCAGCAGTCCCGGCACCGGGGAGCTGTTTTTT
once	TRBV5-5	-	TRBJ1-2	CASSFAGRNNYGYTF	TGTGCCAGCAGCTTCGCAGGGAGGAATAACTATGGCTACACCTTC
-	TRBV4-3	-	TRBJ2-7	CASSQTETGYQYF	TGCGCCAGCAGCCAGACTGAAACCGGGTATCAGTACTTC
-	TRBV28	TRBD1	TRBJ2-7	CASSYRGPGEQYF	TGTGCCAGCAGTTACAGGGGGCCCGGGGAGCAGTACTTC
few	TRBV5-6	-	TRBJ1-1	CASSEGGMNTEAFF	TGTGCCAGCAGTGAGGGGGGCATGAACACTGAAGCTTTCTTT
-	TRBV7-8	TRBD1	TRBJ2-1	CASRSPGTGGYNEQFF	TGTGCCAGCCGCTCTCCCGGGACAGGGGGCTATAATGAGCAGTTCTTC
-	TRBV7-6	TRBD1	TRBJ1-2	CASSTQGVGGYTF	TGTGCCAGCAGCACCCAGGGGGTGGGTGGCTACACCTTC
-	TRBV6-4	TRBD2	TRBJ2-1	CASSDLSSGGRYNEQFF	TGTGCCAGCAGTGACCTTTCTAGCGGGGGGAGGTACAATGAGCAGTTCTTC
-	TRBV7-2	TRBD1	TRBJ2-7	CASRTGTASYEQYF	TGTGCCAGCAGGACCGGGACAGCCTCCTACGAGCAGTACTTC
-	TRBV6-1	TRBD2	TRBJ2-5	CASSLGLDLETQYF	TGTGCCAGCAGCCTTGGACTAGACCTAGAGACCCAGTACTTC
once	TRBV30	TRBD1	TRBJ2-5	CACGRQGAETQYF	TGTGCATGTGGGAGACAGGGGGCGGAGACCCAGTACTTC
-	TRBV5-1	TRBD2	TRBJ2-7	CASSWRGLDVEQYF	TGCGCCAGCAGCTGGAGGGGACTAGATGTCGAGCAGTACTTC
-	TRBV20-1	TRBD1	TRBJ2-1	CSARTGDEQFF	TGCAGTGCCCGGACAGGCGATGAGCAGTTCTTC
few	TRBV19	-	TRBJ1-1	CASSIDWATDEAFF	TGTGCCAGTAGTATAGATTGGGCGACAGATGAAGCTTTCTTT
-	TRBV30	-	TRBJ2-7	CAWTRGEWAYEQYF	TGTGCCTGGACCCGAGGGGAATGGGCCTACGAGCAGTACTTC
-	TRBV10-3	TRBD1	TRBJ2-7	CAIRRTGGSYEQYF	TGTGCCATCAGGAGGACAGGGGGCTCGTACGAGCAGTACTTC
few	TRBV27	-	TRBJ1-5	CASSSLTGPLSNQPQHF	TGTGCCAGCAGTTCTTTGACAGGACCGCTTAGCAATCAGCCCCAGCATTTT
-	TRBV18	TRBD1	TRBJ1-5	CASSLMTGAPNQPQHF	TGTGCCAGCTCACTTATGACAGGGGCCCCGAATCAGCCCCAGCATTTT
-	TRBV13	TRBD1	TRBJ2-5	CASSLTSTDRGPETQYF	TGTGCCAGCAGCCTCACATCTACCGACAGGGGCCCAGAGACCCAGTACTTC
-	TRBV5-4	TRBD1	TRBJ2-5	CASSPGTGQETQYF	TGTGCCAGCAGCCCAGGGACAGGGCAAGAGACCCAGTACTTC
-	TRBV5-4	TRBD1	TRBJ2-5	CASSPGQERETQYF	TGTGCCAGCAGCCCCGGACAGGAGAGGGAGACCCAGTACTTC
-	TRBV6-1	TRBD1	TRBJ1-6	CATDRGNNSPLHF	TGTGCCACCGACAGGGGCAATAATTCACCCCTCCACTTT
-	TRBV27	TRBD2	TRBJ2-3	CASSLSPPGLAGGQQDTQYF	TGTGCCAGCAGTTTATCTCCACCCGGTCTGGCGGGAGGGCAGCAAGATACGCAGTATTTT
once	TRBV30	-	TRBJ2-3	CARSTGQHASTDTQYF	TGTGCCCGGAGTACGGGCCAGCATGCTAGCACAGATACGCAGTATTTT
-	TRBV5-1	TRBD2	TRBJ2-5	CASSPGRLAGIQETQYF	TGCGCCAGCAGCCCGGGCCGACTAGCGGGGATCCAAGAGACCCAGTACTTC
-	TRBV12-5	TRBD1	TRBJ2-7	CASGPFVTGLYEQYF	TGTGCTAGTGGCCCGTTCGTGACAGGGTTATACGAGCAGTACTTC
-	TRBV15	TRBD2	TRBJ2-1	CATSRPRGGRNEQFF	TGTGCCACCAGCAGGCCTCGGGGGGGGAGGAATGAGCAGTTCTTC
-	TRBV5-4	-	TRBJ2-4	CASSSNRVAAKNIQYF	TGTGCCAGCAGCTCCAACAGGGTTGCAGCCAAAAACATTCAGTACTTC
few	TRBV5-4	-	TRBJ1-4	CASRPGHEDEKLFF	TGTGCCAGCAGACCGGGACACGAAGATGAAAAACTGTTTTTT